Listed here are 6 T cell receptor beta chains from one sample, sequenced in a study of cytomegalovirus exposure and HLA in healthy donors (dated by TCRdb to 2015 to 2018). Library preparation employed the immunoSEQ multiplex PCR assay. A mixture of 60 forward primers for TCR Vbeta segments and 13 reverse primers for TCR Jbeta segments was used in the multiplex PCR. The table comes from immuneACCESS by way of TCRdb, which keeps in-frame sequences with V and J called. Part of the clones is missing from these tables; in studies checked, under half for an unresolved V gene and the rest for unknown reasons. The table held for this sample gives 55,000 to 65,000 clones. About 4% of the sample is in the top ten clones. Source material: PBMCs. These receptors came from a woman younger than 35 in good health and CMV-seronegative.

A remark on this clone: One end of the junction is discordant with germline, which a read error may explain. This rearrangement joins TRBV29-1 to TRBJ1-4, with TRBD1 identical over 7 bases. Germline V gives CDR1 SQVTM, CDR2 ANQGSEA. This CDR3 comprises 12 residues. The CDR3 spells CSFEGADEKLFF. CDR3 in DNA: TGCAGCTTTGAGGGGGCCGACGAAAAACTGTTTTTT.

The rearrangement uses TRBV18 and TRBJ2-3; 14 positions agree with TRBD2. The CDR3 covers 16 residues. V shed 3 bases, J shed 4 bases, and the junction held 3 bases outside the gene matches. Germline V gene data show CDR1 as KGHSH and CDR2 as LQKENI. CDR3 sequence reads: CASSPEGLAGADTQYF. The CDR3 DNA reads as TGTGCCAGCTCACCTGAGGGACTAGCGGGGGCAGATACGCAGTATTTT.

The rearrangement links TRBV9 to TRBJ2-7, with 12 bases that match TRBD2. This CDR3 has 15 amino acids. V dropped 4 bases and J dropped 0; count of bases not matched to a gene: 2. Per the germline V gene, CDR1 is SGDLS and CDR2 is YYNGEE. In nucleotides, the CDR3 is TGTGCCAGCAGCCCGACTAGCGGGAGCTCCTACGAGCAGTACTTC. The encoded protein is CASSPTSGSSYEQYF.

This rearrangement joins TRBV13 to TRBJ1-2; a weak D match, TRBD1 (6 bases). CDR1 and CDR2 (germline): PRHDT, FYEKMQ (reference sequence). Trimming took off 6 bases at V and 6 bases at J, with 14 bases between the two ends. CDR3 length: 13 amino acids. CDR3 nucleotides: TGTGCCAGCAGTTTAAGGGGGTCCGATGGCTACACCTTC. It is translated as CASSLRGSDGYTF.

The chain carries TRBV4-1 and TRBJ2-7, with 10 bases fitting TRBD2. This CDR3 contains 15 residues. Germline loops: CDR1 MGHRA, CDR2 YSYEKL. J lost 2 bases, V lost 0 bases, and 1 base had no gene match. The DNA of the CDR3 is TGCGCCAGCAGCCAAGAGAGCGGGAGGGCCTACGAGCAGTACTTC. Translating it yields CASSQESGRAYEQYF.

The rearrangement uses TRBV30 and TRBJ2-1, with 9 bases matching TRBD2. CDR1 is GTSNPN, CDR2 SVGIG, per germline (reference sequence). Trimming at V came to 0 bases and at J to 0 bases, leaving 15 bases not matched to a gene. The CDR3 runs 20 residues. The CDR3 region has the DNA TGTGCCTGGAGTGTACCTAGCGGGATCGGTTACCGGGCCTCCTACAATGAGCAGTTCTTC. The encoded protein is CAWSVPSGIGYRASYNEQFF.